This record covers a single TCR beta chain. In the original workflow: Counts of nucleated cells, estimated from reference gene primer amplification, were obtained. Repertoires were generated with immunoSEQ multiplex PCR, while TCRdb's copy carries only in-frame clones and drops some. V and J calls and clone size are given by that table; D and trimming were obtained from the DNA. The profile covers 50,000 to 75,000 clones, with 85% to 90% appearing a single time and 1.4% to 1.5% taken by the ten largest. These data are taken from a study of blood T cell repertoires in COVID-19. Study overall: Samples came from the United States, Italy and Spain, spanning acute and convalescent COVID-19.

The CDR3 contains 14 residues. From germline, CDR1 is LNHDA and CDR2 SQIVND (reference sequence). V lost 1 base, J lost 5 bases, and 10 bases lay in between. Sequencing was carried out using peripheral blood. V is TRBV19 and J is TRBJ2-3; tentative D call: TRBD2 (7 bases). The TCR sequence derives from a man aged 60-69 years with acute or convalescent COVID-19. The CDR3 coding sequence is TGTGCCAGTAGTATAGTAAGGGGGGGAGATACGCAGTATTTT. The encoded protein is CASSIVRGGDTQYF. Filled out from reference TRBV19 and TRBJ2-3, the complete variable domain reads DGGITQSPKYLFRKEGQNVTLSCEQNLNHDAMYWYRQDPGQGLRLIYYSQIVNDFQKGDIAEGYSVSREKKESFPLTVTSAQKNPTAFYLCASSIVRGGDTQYFGPGTRLTVL.